This T cell receptor beta chain was found in a study of blood T cell repertoires in COVID-19. Overall study: In each case, the material was cDNA or gDNA derived from T cells, B-cell-depleted T cells, or PBMCs.

The germline V gene encodes CDR1 SGHDT and CDR2 YYEEEE. The trim removed 2 bases at V and 0 bases at J, leaving 5 bases unmatched. CDR3 length equals 16 residues. Sequenced by immunoSEQ multiplex PCR; TCRdb stores in-frame clones only, minus some. The data show roughly 46,000 clones, with 85% to 90% seen just once and around 9.6% held by the top ten. The V and J genes are TRBV5-6 and TRBJ1-3; 7 bases align to TRBD1. What was sequenced was peripheral blood. The clonotype comes from a man aged 45-65 years with active COVID-19. CDR3 DNA: TGTGCCAGCAGCTTTCTACAGGGGAGCTCTGGAAACACCATATATTTT. This sequence encodes CASSFLQGSSGNTIYF.